A single sample is the source of the 16 T cell receptor beta chains below, sequenced in a study of blood T cell repertoires in COVID-19. Assay: immunoSEQ multiplex PCR; the TCRdb copy retains only in-frame clones and omits some. Counted here are 130,000 or so clones, roughly 69% occurring once; the ten biggest clones make up about 2.2%. What was sequenced was peripheral blood. These receptors were taken from a woman in her seventies with acute or convalescent COVID-19.

V gene TRBV7-9 combines with J gene TRBJ2-1, with TRBD1 as a possible D gene (5 bases). The germline V gene encodes CDR1 SEHNR and CDR2 FQNEAQ (reference sequence). The ends were cut back, 1 base at V and 2 bases at J, with 12 bases in the middle. The CDR3 is 16 amino acids. The CDR3 nucleotides are TGTGCCAGCAGCTTAGGTCCAGGGATTCCCTACAATGAGCAGTTCTTC. This codes for CASSLGPGIPYNEQFF.

The chain uses TRBV12-3 or TRBV12-4 and TRBJ1-1; no firm D call. V was pared by 6 bases and J by 6 bases, with 11 bases between. The CDR3 contains 12 residues. CDR3 sequence (DNA): TGTGCCAGCAGCCGCGTCTCCCCTGAAGCTTTCTTT. Encoded protein: CASSRVSPEAFF.

This clone showed up just a few times. The genes are TRBV6-5 and TRBJ2-5; 7 bases are shared with TRBD1. In germline, CDR1 is MNHEY, CDR2 SVGAGI. CDR3 length: 15 amino acids. V trimming: 2 bases; J trimming: 4 bases; junction bases outside the gene matches: 7. Here the CDR3 reads CASSYQGGELETQYF. The CDR3 DNA is TGTGCCAGCAGTTACCAAGGGGGCGAGTTAGAGACCCAGTACTTC.

The V call is TRBV5-1, the J call TRBJ2-7, with 7 bases identical to TRBD1. Trimming at V came to 3 bases and at J to 3 bases, leaving 9 bases not matched to a gene. The CDR3 length is 15 residues. From germline, CDR1 is SGHRS and CDR2 YFSETQ. The CDR3 spells CASSWDSPKDYEQYF. The DNA for the CDR3 is TGCGCCAGCAGCTGGGACAGTCCCAAAGACTACGAGCAGTACTTC.

This chain connects TRBV19 to TRBJ2-2, with TRBD2 identical over 7 bases. In germline, CDR1 is LNHDA, CDR2 SQIVND (reference sequence). The CDR3 spans 15 residues. V lost 5 bases to trimming and J lost 0 bases; unmatched junction nucleotides: 3. CDR3 loop: CASSPRGANTGELFF. The DNA of the CDR3 is TGTGCCAGTAGTCCCCGGGGGGCGAACACCGGGGAGCTGTTTTTT.

There are a few counts of this clone. CDR3 DNA: TGCGCCAGCAGCTATTCCGGGACAACAACCTATGGCTACACCTTC. Amino acid sequence: CASSYSGTTTYGYTF. V and J are TRBV5-1 and TRBJ1-2; D might be TRBD1 (6 bases). Per germline, CDR1 SGHRS and CDR2 YFSETQ. This CDR3 has 15 amino acids. The V end was cut by 3 bases, the J end by 4 bases, with 16 bases between.

V usage is TRBV14 and J usage is TRBJ1-3, with 10 bases fitting TRBD1. V lost 4 bases, J lost 9 bases, and 9 bases stayed unmatched. Looked up from germline, CDR1 is SGHDN and CDR2 is FVKESK. The CDR3 is made up of 15 amino acids. The CDR3 bases are TGTGCCAGCAGCCCAATCGGACAGGGGGTCGGCACCATATATTTT. As protein: CASSPIGQGVGTIYF. Together with reference TRBV14 and TRBJ1-3, the CDR3 gives the full variable domain: EAGVTQFPSHSVIEKGQTVTLRCDPISGHDNLYWYRRVMGKEIKFLLHFVKESKQDESGMPNNRFLAERTGGTYSTLKVQPAELEDSGVYFCASSPIGQGVGTIYFGEGSWLTVV.

The rearrangement joins TRBV7-9 to TRBJ1-1; D is unresolved. With 5 bases removed from V and 1 base from J, the gap between germline ends came to 17 bases. Germline CDR1 is SEHNR and CDR2 is FQNEAQ (reference sequence). This CDR3 comprises 16 residues. This CDR3 is CASSPQTTRPNTEAFF. The CDR3 nucleotides are TGTGCCAGCAGCCCCCAGACGACACGGCCGAACACTGAAGCTTTCTTT.

V and J are TRBV9 and TRBJ2-3; D gene unclear. Trimming removed 1 base from V and 1 base from J, with 10 bases in between. The CDR3 loop spans 15 amino acids. From germline, CDR1 is SGDLS and CDR2 YYNGEE. Here the CDR3 reads CASSVFGQGTDTQYF. The CDR3 DNA is TGTGCCAGCAGCGTATTCGGTCAGGGCACAGATACGCAGTATTTT. The full variable domain, its missing parts supplied by reference TRBV9 and TRBJ2-3, is DSGVTQTPKHLITATGQRVTLRCSPRSGDLSVYWYQQSLDQGLQFLIQYYNGEERAKGNILERFSAQQFPDLHSELNLSSLELGDSALYFCASSVFGQGTDTQYFGPGTRLTVL.

V and J are TRBV10-1 and TRBJ2-7; possibly TRBD1 for D (5 bases). The CDR3 is 16 amino acids. Between the trimmed V and J ends, which lost 3 bases and 2 bases, there was a span of 17 bases. Germline V lookup: CDR1 WNHNN, CDR2 SYGVQD (reference sequence). The CDR3 nucleotides are TGCGCCAGCAGTGACCCTAGGACATTCTCCACCTACGAGCAGTACTTC. It specifies CASSDPRTFSTYEQYF.

This clone has more than one count but fewer than ten. The rearrangement joins TRBV25-1 to TRBJ2-7, with D tentatively TRBD2 (5 bases). CDR1 and CDR2 (germline): MGHDK, SYGVNS. The V gene lost 5 bases and the J gene lost 6 bases, with 23 bases spanning the gap. This CDR3 region has 16 residues. The CDR3 is CASSSTLAVGFIEQYF. In DNA, the CDR3 is TGTGCCAGCAGTTCGACCCTAGCCGTTGGGTTTATCGAGCAGTACTTC.

This chain joins TRBV25-1 and TRBJ2-7; the match to TRBD1 covers 7 bases. This CDR3 comprises 14 residues. V lost 4 bases, J lost 3 bases, and 6 bases stayed unmatched. The germline gives CDR1 MGHDK, CDR2 SYGVNS. The CDR3 DNA sequence: TGTGCCAGCAGTGGACAGGGTTGGAACTACGAGCAGTACTTC. It yields the protein CASSGQGWNYEQYF.

This clone was picked up one time. The V and J genes are TRBV4-3 and TRBJ1-5; D perhaps matches TRBD1 (5 bases). In germline, CDR1 is LGHNA, CDR2 YSLEER. This CDR3 region has 16 residues. Between the trimmed V and J ends, which lost 4 bases and 6 bases, there was a span of 19 bases. CDR3 sequence (DNA): TGCGCCAGCAGCCGTAAGTTAGTAGGGGCCGGTCAGCCCCAGCATTTT. Residues: CASSRKLVGAGQPQHF.

This clone was observed a handful of times. This chain uses TRBV5-4 with TRBJ2-7; 8 nucleotides align to TRBD2. Germline CDR1 is SGHNT and CDR2 is YYREEE (reference sequence). After removal of 0 bases from V and 2 bases from J, the junction contained 4 bases not matched to a gene. The CDR3 consists of 15 residues. Here the CDR3 DNA reads TGTGCCAGCAGCTTGGCCGGGACTAGACCCTACGAGCAGTACTTC. Amino acid sequence: CASSLAGTRPYEQYF.

This clone has more than one count but fewer than ten. The chain has TRBV10-1 and TRBJ1-1; D ambiguous. The V and J ends lost 4 bases and 6 bases respectively, with 12 bases between them. CDR1 WNHNN and CDR2 SYGVQD come from the germline V gene (reference sequence). The CDR3 totals 13 residues. CDR3 DNA: TGCGCCAGCAGTGCTGCGGGGAAGGCTGAAGCTTTCTTT. This sequence encodes CASSAAGKAEAFF.

The rearrangement uses TRBV3-1 (or the pseudogene TRBV3-2) and TRBJ2-5, with D perhaps matching TRBD1 (6 bases). The CDR3 sequence is 13 residues long. The ends were cut back, 3 bases at V and 5 bases at J, with 10 bases in the middle. CDR1 is LGHDT and CDR2 is YNNKEL in the germline V gene (reference sequence). The CDR3 DNA follows: TGTGCCAGCAGCCAGTCAGGGGAGGAGACCCAGTACTTC. Its protein is CASSQSGEETQYF.